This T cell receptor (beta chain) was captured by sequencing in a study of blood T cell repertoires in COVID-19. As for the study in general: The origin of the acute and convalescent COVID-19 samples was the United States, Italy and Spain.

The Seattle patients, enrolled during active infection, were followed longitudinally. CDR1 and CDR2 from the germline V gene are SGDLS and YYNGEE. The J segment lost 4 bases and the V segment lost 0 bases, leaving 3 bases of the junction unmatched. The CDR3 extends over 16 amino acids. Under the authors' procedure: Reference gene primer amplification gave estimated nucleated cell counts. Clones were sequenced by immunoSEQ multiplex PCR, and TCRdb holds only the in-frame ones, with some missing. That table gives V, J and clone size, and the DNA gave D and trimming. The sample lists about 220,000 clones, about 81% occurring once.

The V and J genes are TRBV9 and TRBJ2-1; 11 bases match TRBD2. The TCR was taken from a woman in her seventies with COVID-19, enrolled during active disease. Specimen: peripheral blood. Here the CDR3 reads CASSVGLAGGYNEQFF. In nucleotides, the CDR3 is TGTGCCAGCAGCGTAGGTCTAGCGGGAGGATACAATGAGCAGTTCTTC.